This TCR beta chain was recovered during a study of neoadjuvant anti-PD-1 for oral cavity cancer. Study overall: Before surgery, most patients got three to four biweekly 3 mg/kg nivolumab doses. Study results and limitations: Higher pretreatment Treg/Th17 ratios tracked higher pretreatment blood clonality.

Method: immunoSEQ multiplex PCR; TCRdb's copy keeps in-frame clones and lacks some. This table holds some 15,000 clones, around 69% found once. Patients were newly diagnosed with stage II-IVA oral cavity squamous cell carcinoma without prior systemic or radiation treatment. With V trimmed by 6 bases and J by 2 bases, 9 bases remained unmatched. Germline V CDR1 and CDR2: KGHSH, LQKENI. The CDR3 has 16 amino acids. This clone occurred a few times. Its antigen is unidentified. The chain has TRBV18 and TRBJ1-5; 8 bases match TRBD1. This TCR was sampled from a person between 40 and 85 years old with oral cavity squamous cell carcinoma. Sample: PBMCs, taken before nivolumab (anti-PD-1) treatment. DNA of the CDR3: TGTGCCAGCTCGCCCGATCAGGGGGCTGGCAATCAGCCCCAGCATTTT. It is translated as CASSPDQGAGNQPQHF.